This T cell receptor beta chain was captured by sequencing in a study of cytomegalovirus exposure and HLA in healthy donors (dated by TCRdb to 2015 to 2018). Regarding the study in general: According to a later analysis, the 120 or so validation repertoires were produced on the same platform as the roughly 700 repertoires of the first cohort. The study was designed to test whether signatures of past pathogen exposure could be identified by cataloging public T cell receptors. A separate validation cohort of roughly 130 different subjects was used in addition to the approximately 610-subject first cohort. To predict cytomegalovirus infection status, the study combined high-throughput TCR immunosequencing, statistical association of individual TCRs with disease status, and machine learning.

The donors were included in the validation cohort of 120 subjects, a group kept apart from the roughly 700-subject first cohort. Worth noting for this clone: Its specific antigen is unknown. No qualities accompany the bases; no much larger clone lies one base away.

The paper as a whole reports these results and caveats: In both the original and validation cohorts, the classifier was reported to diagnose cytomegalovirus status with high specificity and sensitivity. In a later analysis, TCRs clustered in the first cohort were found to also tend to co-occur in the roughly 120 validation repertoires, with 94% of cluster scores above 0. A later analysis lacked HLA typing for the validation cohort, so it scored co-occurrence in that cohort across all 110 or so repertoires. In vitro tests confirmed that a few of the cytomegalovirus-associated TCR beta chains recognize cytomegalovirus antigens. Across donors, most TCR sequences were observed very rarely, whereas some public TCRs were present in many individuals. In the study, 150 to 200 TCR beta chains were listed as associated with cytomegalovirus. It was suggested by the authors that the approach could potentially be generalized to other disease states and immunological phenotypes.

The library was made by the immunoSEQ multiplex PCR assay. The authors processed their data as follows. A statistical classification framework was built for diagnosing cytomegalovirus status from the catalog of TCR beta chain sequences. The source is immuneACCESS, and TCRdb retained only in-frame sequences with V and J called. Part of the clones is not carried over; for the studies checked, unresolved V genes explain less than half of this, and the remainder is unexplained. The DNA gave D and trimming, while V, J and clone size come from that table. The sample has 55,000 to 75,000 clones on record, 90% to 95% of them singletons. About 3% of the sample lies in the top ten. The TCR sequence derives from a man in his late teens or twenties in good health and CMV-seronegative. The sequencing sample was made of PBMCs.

The nucleotide sequence is TGCGCCAGCAGCCAAGACCCCTTTCTATACGAGCAGTACTTC. It translates to CASSQDPFLYEQYF. Here the chain combines TRBV4-3 and TRBJ2-7; the D gene cannot be resolved reliably. As encoded in the germline V gene, CDR1 is LGHNA while CDR2 is YSLEER. The CDR3 contains 14 residues, cysteine and phenylalanine counted. The read is trimmed to its CDR3 DNA, 42 bases read in frame from base 1. The germline ends are 10 bases apart after V is trimmed by 0 bases and J by 4 bases.